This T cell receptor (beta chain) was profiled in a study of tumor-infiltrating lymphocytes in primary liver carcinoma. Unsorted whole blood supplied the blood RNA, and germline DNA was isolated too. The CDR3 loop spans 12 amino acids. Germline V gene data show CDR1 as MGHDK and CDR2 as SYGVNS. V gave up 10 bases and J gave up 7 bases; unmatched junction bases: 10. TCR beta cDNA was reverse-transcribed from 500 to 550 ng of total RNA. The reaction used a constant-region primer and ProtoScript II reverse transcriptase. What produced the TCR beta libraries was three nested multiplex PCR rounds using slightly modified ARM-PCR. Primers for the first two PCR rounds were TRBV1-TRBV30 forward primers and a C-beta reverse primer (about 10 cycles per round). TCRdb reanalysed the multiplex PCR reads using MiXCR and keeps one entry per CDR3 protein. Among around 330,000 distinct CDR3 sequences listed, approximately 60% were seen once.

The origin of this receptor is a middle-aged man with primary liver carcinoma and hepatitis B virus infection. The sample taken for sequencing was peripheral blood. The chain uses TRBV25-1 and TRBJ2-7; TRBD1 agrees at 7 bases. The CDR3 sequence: CATRTGTGEQYF. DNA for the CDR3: TGTGCCACTCGGACAGGAACTGGGGAGCAGTACTTC.